This TCR beta chain comes out of a study of post-analysis software for immune sequencing data. Overall study: Relapsing-remitting, secondary progressive and progressive-relapsing forms made up the multiple sclerosis disease courses.

Study outcomes and limitations: Those with multiple sclerosis, the patient group, showed significantly lower normalized Chao1 diversity than controls. Four to six TRBV segments appeared more often in patients than in controls, and TRBV5-6, TRBV5-1 and TRBV20-1 were among these.

TCR beta cDNA libraries had unique molecular identifiers. There were roughly 1 to 11 million T cells, and around 460,000 cDNA molecules came from them. TCRdb itself ran the PCR reads through MiXCR, one entry per CDR3 protein. This sample has around 160,000 distinct CDR3 sequences, with about 34% found just once. Trimming removed 0 bases from V and 4 bases from J, with 10 bases in between. CDR3 length equals 14 residues. Germline V gene data show CDR1 as DFQATT and CDR2 as SNEGSKA (reference sequence). In the case of this clonotype: The antigen remains unidentified.

The chain combines TRBV20-1 with TRBJ2-1; D remains unclear. The receptor was derived from a girl between 5 and 17 years old with multiple sclerosis. Sample: blood, taken after autologous hematopoietic stem cell transplantation. CDR3 in amino acids: CSARELVGYNEQFF. The CDR3, as DNA: TGCAGTGCTAGAGAGCTAGTGGGGTACAATGAGCAGTTCTTC.